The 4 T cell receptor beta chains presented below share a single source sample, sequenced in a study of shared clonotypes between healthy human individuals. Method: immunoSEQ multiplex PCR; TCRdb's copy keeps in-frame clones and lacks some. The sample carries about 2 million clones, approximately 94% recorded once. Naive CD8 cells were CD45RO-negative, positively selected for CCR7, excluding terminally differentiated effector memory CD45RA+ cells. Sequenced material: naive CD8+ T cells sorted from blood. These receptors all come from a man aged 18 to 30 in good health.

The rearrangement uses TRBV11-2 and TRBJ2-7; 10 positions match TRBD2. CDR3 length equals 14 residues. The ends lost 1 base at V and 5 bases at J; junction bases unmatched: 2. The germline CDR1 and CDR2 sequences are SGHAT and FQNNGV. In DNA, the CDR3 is TGTGCCAGCAGCTTAGGAGCGGGAGGGGACGAGCAGTACTTC. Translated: CASSLGAGGDEQYF.

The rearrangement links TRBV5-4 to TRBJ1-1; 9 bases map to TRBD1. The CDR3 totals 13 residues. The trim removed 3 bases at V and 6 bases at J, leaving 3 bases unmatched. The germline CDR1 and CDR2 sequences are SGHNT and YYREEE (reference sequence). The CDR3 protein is CASSWDRESEAFF. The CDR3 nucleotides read TGTGCCAGCAGCTGGGACAGGGAGTCTGAAGCTTTCTTT.

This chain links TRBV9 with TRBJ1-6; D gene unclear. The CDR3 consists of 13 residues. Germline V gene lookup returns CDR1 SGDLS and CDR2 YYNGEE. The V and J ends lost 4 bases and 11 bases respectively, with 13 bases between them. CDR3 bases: TGTGCCAGCAGCCCAACAGATCAGCCACCCCTCCACTTT. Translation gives CASSPTDQPPLHF.

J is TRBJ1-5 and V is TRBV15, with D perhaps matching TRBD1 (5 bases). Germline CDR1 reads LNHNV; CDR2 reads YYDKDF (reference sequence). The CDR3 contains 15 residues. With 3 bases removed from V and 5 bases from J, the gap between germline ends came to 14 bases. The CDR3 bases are TGTGCCACCAGCAGTATCCCAGGGCTAGATCAGCCCCAGCATTTT. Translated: CATSSIPGLDQPQHF.